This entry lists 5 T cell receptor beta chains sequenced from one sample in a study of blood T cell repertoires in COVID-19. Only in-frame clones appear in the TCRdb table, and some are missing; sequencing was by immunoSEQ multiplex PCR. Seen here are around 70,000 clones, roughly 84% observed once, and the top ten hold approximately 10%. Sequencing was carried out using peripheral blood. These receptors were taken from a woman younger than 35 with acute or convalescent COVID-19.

The CDR3 protein is CASSEGREAYYEQYF. For the CDR3, the DNA is TGTGCCAGCAGTGAGGGGCGGGAGGCGTACTACGAGCAGTACTTC. The genes are TRBV5-6 and TRBJ2-7; 8 nucleotides align to TRBD2. Trimming cost V 5 bases and J 3 bases; bases outside gene matches: 10. The CDR3 runs to 15 residues. In germline, CDR1 is SGHDT, CDR2 YYEEEE.

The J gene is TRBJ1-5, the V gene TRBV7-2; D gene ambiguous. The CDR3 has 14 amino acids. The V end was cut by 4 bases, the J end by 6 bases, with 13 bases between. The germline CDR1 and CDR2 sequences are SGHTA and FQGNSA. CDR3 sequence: CASSSGPRSQPQHF. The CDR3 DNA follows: TGTGCCAGCAGCTCCGGTCCGCGAAGTCAGCCCCAGCATTTT.

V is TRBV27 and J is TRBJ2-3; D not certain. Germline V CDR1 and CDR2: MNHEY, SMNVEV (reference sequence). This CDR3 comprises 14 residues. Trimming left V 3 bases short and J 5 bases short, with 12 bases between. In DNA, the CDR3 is TGTGCCAGCAGTTTTGCCCTAGAAGGAGATACGCAGTATTTT. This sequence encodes CASSFALEGDTQYF.

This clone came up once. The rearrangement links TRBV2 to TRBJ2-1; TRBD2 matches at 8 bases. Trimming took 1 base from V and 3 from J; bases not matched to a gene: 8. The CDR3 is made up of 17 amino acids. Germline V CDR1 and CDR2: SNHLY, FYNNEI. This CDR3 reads CASSEGSTAGGYNEQFF. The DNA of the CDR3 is TGTGCCAGCAGTGAAGGTTCTACGGCGGGGGGCTACAATGAGCAGTTCTTC. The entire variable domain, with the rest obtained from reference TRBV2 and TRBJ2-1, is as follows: EPEVTQTPSHQVTQMGQEVILRCVPISNHLYFYWYRQILGQKVEFLVSFYNNEISEKSEIFDDQFSVERPDGSNFTLKIRSTKLEDSAMYFCASSEGSTAGGYNEQFFGPGTRLTVL.

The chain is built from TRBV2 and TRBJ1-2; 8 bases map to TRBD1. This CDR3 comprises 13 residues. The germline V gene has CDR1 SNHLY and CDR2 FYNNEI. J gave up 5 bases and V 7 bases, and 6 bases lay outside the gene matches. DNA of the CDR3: TGTGCCAGCACCGGGGGGACAGGTTATGGCTACACCTTC. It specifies CASTGGTGYGYTF.